Listed below are T cell receptor delta chains from one sample, sequenced in a study of γδ T cells in repeated Plasmodium falciparum infection. TCRdb ran CATT on the multiplex PCR reads. The sample lists 85,000 to 100,000 delta-chain clones, less than 1% seen once, with 7.5% to 10% in the top ten. Sequenced material: gamma-delta T cells from blood. The receptors stem from a pool of human donors (malaria-infected and uninfected, not separated). CDR3s leave out the opening cysteine and the closing phenylalanine or tryptophan.

v_gene	len	j_gene	CDR3aa
TRDV2	20	TRDJ1	ACDTGGPDTGGRAPYTDKLI
TRDV1	24	TRDJ1	ALGKLIQSKEGYWGMRGSYTDKLI
TRDV1	20	TRDJ1	ALGETGFPPTRGISYTDKLI
TRDV1	16	TRDJ1	ALGTHLGDKYNTDKLI
TRDV1	14	TRDJ1	ALRTGGLVYTDKLI
TRDV2	16	TRDJ1	ACDPKVLGATYTDKLI
TRDV1	24	TRDJ1	ALGELSVYAGPGGYGTALDTDKLI
TRDV2	16	TRDJ1	ACDTGYWGKPGTDKLI
TRDV1	15	TRDJ1	ALGELRPGGYTDKLI
TRDV1	16	TRDJ1	ALGGLMPEYPYTDKLI
TRDV1	24	TRDJ1	ALGEGPFGLPSATYWGSPYTDKLI
TRDV2	13	TRDJ1	ACADLGAYTDKLI
TRDV1	21	TRDJ1	ALGASTPLEYWGILTATDKLI
TRDV1	12	TRDJ1	ALGRNIRTDKLI
TRAV36/DV7	14	TRDJ1	AVSNTGGYYTDKLI
TRDV1	13	TRDJ1	ALGAPLLRTAKLI
TRDV1	16	TRDJ1	ALGEMVLPRPYTDKLI
TRDV2	16	TRDJ1	ACDTILRTGDKTDKLI
TRDV1	14	TRDJ1	ALTLGDTPYTDKLI
TRDV1	11	TRDJ1	ALGEELGDELI
TRDV2	17	TRDJ1	ACDPVPDAGGDEHDKLI
TRDV1	18	TRDJ1	ALGEEMRFRTGVYTDKLI
TRDV1	18	TRDJ1	ALGEPLSYWGILPTDKLI
TRDV1	22	TRDJ1	ALGEAVPSYYKTGGYSYTDKLI
TRDV1	27	TRDJ1	ALGEPYSAFLRLSGRWRGLGDTPDKLI
TRDV1	18	TRDJ1	ALGELLLKLGVRGSDKLI
TRDV1	17	TRDJ1	ALGEGPAPLRSRADKLI
TRDV2	16	TRDJ1	ACDSVLGDPRYTDKLI